The 7 T cell receptor beta chains given below trace back to one sample, sequenced in a study of beta chain features in type 1 diabetes (dated by TCRdb to the late 2010s). The library was built by means of the immunoSEQ multiplex PCR assay. The High Capacity cDNA Reverse Transcription Kit was used to reverse transcribe all of the isolated RNA, meaning that expressed TCRB transcripts were what got sequenced. In its TCRdb copy, this immuneACCESS table keeps in-frame sequences only and misses some clones. Where compared with another copy, unresolved V genes explain less than half of these, and the others have no known cause. The sample has 360,000 or so clones on record, 15% to 20% of them singletons. The ten largest make up 0.035% to 0.05% of the sample. The sample was naive CD4+ T cells from blood. Taken with the paper, the label for cell subset or site translates to: true naive CD4+ T cells. These receptors all stem from a woman aged 18 to 35 in good health.

The table lists this clone with a few counts. The chain carries TRBV6-5 and TRBJ1-2; D is uncertain. The CDR3 has 16 residues. Trimming removed 0 bases at V and 5 bases at J, with 16 bases between. CDR1 and CDR2 (germline): MNHEY, SVGAGI. The CDR3 DNA is TGTGCCAGCAGTTACTCGATAGTCGGCACCGGGTATGGCTACACCTTC. This gives the protein CASSYSIVGTGYGYTF.

This clone was detected a few times. The chain recombines TRBV7-2 with TRBJ2-7; 11 bases are shared with TRBD1. This CDR3 region has 14 residues. V lost 4 bases to trimming and J lost 2 bases; unmatched junction nucleotides: 1. CDR1 is SGHTA, CDR2 FQGNSA, per germline. The CDR3 here is CASSSDRGPYEQYF. CDR3 DNA: TGTGCCAGCAGCTCGGACAGGGGGCCCTACGAGCAGTACTTC.

The chain has TRBV9 and TRBJ2-7; 7 positions match TRBD2. This CDR3 contains 14 residues. Trimming at V came to 2 bases and at J to 2 bases, leaving 4 bases not matched to a gene. CDR1 SGDLS and CDR2 YYNGEE come from the germline V gene. The CDR3 DNA reads as TGTGCCAGCAGCGTCTCAGCGGGGCCCTACGAGCAGTACTTC. This encodes CASSVSAGPYEQYF.

In this sample, this clone turned up a few times. The CDR3 DNA sequence: TGTGCCTGGATGGCAGGGGCGGGCGAGACCCAGTACTTC. Its protein is CAWMAGAGETQYF. This chain links TRBV30 with TRBJ2-5; TRBD1 is a possible D gene (6 bases). Deletions cut 4 bases from V and 5 bases from J, with 14 bases between. Looked up from germline, CDR1 is GTSNPN and CDR2 is SVGIG (reference sequence). The CDR3 sequence is 13 residues long.

This clone was counted between two and nine times. V usage is TRBV7-3 and J usage is TRBJ2-1; 7 positions agree with TRBD2. The CDR3 extends over 13 amino acids. Germline V gives CDR1 SGHTA, CDR2 FQGTGA. The trim removed 4 bases at V and 7 bases at J, leaving 4 bases unmatched. CDR3 amino acids: CASSSLARNEQFF. The CDR3 region has the DNA TGTGCCAGCAGCTCACTAGCGCGGAATGAGCAGTTCTTC.

The V call is TRBV18, the J call TRBJ2-1, with D possibly matching TRBD2 (5 bases). Germline V gene lookup returns CDR1 KGHSH and CDR2 LQKENI. Trimming cost V 6 bases and J 0 bases, with 15 bases left between them. The CDR3 consists of 16 residues. The DNA of the CDR3 is TGTGCCAGCTCCGCCCAAACTGGGAGCTCCTACAATGAGCAGTTCTTC. Translating it yields CASSAQTGSSYNEQFF. The variable domain in full, completed from reference TRBV18 and TRBJ2-1, reads NAGVMQNPRHLVRRRGQEARLRCSPMKGHSHVYWYRQLPEEGLKFMVYLQKENIIDESGMPKERFSAEFPKEGPSILRIQQVVRGDSAAYFCASSAQTGSSYNEQFFGPGTRLTVL.

The chain joins TRBV6-1 to TRBJ1-2, with D tentatively TRBD1 (6 bases). Trimming shortened V by 6 bases and J by 7 bases, and 18 bases separated the two germline ends. Germline CDR1 MNHNS, CDR2 SASEGT. The length of the CDR3 is 14 residues. CDR3 sequence (DNA): TGTGCCAGCAGGACTACAGGGACCGGCGGTGGCTACACCTTC. Amino acids: CASRTTGTGGGYTF.